The source of this T cell receptor beta chain is a study of blood T cell repertoires in COVID-19. Study-level background: COVID-19 samples, acute and convalescent, were from the United States, Italy and Spain. T cells, B-cell-depleted T cells, or PBMCs provided the cDNA or gDNA that served as material.

Using immunoSEQ multiplex PCR, the repertoire was profiled, and TCRdb retains in-frame clones only, with some absent. This table holds under 250,000 clones, about 82% found once. V lost 5 bases, J lost 0 bases, and 7 bases stayed unmatched. Germline V CDR1 and CDR2: SGHTA, FQGNSA. The CDR3 runs 17 residues. Self-reported history from a screening survey and questionnaire set each donor's cohort. The chain links TRBV7-2 to TRBJ2-3; 11 nucleotides agree with TRBD2. What was sequenced was PBMCs or T cells enriched from blood (not recorded which). This receptor was identified in a woman aged 45-65 years with acute COVID-19. The CDR3 DNA reads as TGTGCCAGCAGCATCATTCTAGCGGGGGGAAGCACAGATACGCAGTATTTT. This sequence encodes CASSIILAGGSTDTQYF.